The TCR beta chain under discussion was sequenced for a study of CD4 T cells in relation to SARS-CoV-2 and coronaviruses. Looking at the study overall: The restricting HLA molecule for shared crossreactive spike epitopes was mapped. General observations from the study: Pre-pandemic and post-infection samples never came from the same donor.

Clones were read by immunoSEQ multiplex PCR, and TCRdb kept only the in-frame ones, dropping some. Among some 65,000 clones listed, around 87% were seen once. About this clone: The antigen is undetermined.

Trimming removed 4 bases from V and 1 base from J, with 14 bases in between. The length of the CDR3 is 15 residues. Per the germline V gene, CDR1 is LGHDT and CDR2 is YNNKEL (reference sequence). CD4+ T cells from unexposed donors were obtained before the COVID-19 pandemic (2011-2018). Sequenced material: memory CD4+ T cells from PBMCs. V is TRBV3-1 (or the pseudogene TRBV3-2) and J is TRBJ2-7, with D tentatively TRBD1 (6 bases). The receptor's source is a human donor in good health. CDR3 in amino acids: CASSPSSGVSYEQYF. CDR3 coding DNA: TGTGCCAGCAGCCCAAGTTCAGGGGTATCCTACGAGCAGTACTTC.